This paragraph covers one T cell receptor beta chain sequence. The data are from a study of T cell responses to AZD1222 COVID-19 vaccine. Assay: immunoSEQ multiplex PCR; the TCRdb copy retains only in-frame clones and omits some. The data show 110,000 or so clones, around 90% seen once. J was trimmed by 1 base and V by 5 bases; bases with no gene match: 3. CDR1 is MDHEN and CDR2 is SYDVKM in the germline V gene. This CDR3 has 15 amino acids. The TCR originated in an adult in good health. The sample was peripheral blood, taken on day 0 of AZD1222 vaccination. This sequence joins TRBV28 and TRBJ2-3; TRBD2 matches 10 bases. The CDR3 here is CASSGGTSGTDTQYF. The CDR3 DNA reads TGTGCCAGCAGTGGTGGGACTAGCGGCACAGATACGCAGTATTTT.